These 31 T cell receptor beta chains came from one sample sequenced in a study of T cell responses to AZD1222 COVID-19 vaccine. Assay used: immunoSEQ multiplex PCR; TCRdb lists only in-frame clones, some missing. The sample has about 110,000 clones, 92% seen once. Sequencing was performed on peripheral blood, taken 28 days after the second AZD1222 dose. These receptors were taken from an adult who received the AZD1222 COVID-19 vaccine.

This clone has just one count. The chain employs TRBV7-9 and TRBJ1-2; D is perhaps TRBD1 (6 bases). CDR3 length equals 13 residues. The germline V gene encodes CDR1 SEHNR and CDR2 FQNEAQ (reference sequence). V dropped 2 bases and J dropped 8 bases, with 12 bases sitting between them. The CDR3 sequence is CASSLLGGSGYTF. The CDR3 DNA is TGTGCCAGCAGCTTATTAGGGGGAAGCGGCTACACCTTC. The whole variable domain, filled in from reference TRBV7-9 and TRBJ1-2, reads DTGVSQNPRHKITKRGQNVTFRCDPISEHNRLYWYRQTLGQGPEFLTYFQNEAQLEKSRLLSDRFSAERPKGSFSTLEIQRTEQGDSAMYLCASSLLGGSGYTFGSGTRLTVV.

The chain employs TRBV6-1 and TRBJ2-2; D is unclear. Trimming left V 1 base short and J 3 bases short, with 6 bases between. The CDR3 is 14 amino acids. The germline V gene has CDR1 MNHNS and CDR2 SASEGT. CDR3 sequence reads: CASSEVGYTGELFF. DNA for the CDR3: TGTGCCAGCAGTGAAGTAGGCTACACCGGGGAGCTGTTTTTT.

This chain links TRBV6-6 with TRBJ1-1; tentative D call: TRBD1 (6 bases). The V gene lost 5 bases and the J gene lost 0 bases, with 13 bases spanning the gap. Germline V gene lookup returns CDR1 MNHNY and CDR2 SVGAGI (reference sequence). The CDR3 is 15 residues long. CDR3 protein: CASSAPQGMNTEAFF. The CDR3 bases are TGTGCCAGCAGTGCGCCCCAGGGGATGAACACTGAAGCTTTCTTT.

The gene calls are TRBV5-1 and TRBJ1-2; tentatively, D is TRBD1 (5 bases). V lost 2 bases to trimming and J lost 4 bases, with 27 bases between them. Per germline, CDR1 SGHRS and CDR2 YFSETQ. This CDR3 is built from 19 residues. The CDR3 loop reads CASSFPSNRSSGIRYGYTF. In DNA form, the CDR3 reads TGCGCCAGCAGCTTCCCCTCCAACCGTTCTTCAGGGATCCGCTATGGCTACACCTTC.

The chain has TRBV19 and TRBJ2-2, with a possible D match to TRBD1 (5 bases). Germline CDR1 is LNHDA and CDR2 is SQIVND (reference sequence). The CDR3 has 14 residues. Deletions cut 4 bases from V and 5 bases from J, with 11 bases between. CDR3 in DNA: TGTGCCAGTAGTACCCCAGGGAATACCGGGGAGCTGTTTTTT. Translation: CASSTPGNTGELFF.

V and J are TRBV2 and TRBJ1-3; D is unresolved. The CDR3 is 15 residues long. Per germline, CDR1 SNHLY and CDR2 FYNNEI. Trimming shortened V by 3 bases and J by 4 bases, and 13 bases separated the two germline ends. CDR3 nucleotides: TGTGCCAGCAGTGAGAGGCAACAACCCGGAAACACCATATATTTT. Translated, it gives CASSERQQPGNTIYF.

This chain connects TRBV2 to TRBJ1-2, with 7 bases fitting TRBD1. CDR3 length equals 14 residues. Germline CDR1 reads SNHLY; CDR2 reads FYNNEI. The junction had 7 bases not matched to a gene; V was cut back by 5 bases and J by 4 bases. As DNA, the CDR3 is TGTGCCAGCAGTTCAAGGGGGGACAGCTATGGCTACACCTTC. Translation gives CASSSRGDSYGYTF.

V gene TRBV6-5 combines with J gene TRBJ2-5; D call uncertain. Deletions cut 4 bases from V and 2 bases from J, with 2 bases between. The CDR3 consists of 11 residues. The germline V gene encodes CDR1 MNHEY and CDR2 SVGAGI. The CDR3 sequence is CASSFQETQYF. The CDR3 DNA follows: TGTGCCAGCAGTTTTCAAGAGACCCAGTACTTC.

The rearrangement uses TRBV6-5 and TRBJ1-1; D is undetermined. V was cut by 0 bases and J by 0 bases, with 11 bases left in between. Germline CDR1 MNHEY, CDR2 SVGAGI. The length of the CDR3 is 16 residues. Here the CDR3 reads CASSYSIGIVNTEAFF. As DNA, the CDR3 is TGTGCCAGCAGTTACTCTATCGGAATAGTGAACACTGAAGCTTTCTTT.

This clone was observed a single time. This chain joins TRBV5-6 and TRBJ1-3, with D possibly being TRBD1 (5 bases). V was trimmed by 0 bases and J by 4 bases, leaving 14 bases between them. This CDR3 comprises 16 residues. Germline values: CDR1 SGHDT, CDR2 YYEEEE. The CDR3 loop reads CASSLVSGPIGNTIYF. The CDR3 DNA sequence: TGTGCCAGCAGCTTGGTCTCAGGGCCGATAGGAAACACCATATATTTT.

The CDR3 loop reads CASSFITGKNQPQHF. For the CDR3, the DNA is TGTGCCAGCAGTTTTATTACAGGGAAAAATCAGCCCCAGCATTTT. V is TRBV27 and J is TRBJ1-5; the D gene is possibly TRBD1 (6 bases). V lost 3 bases and J lost 4, with 13 bases in between. CDR1 is MNHEY, CDR2 SMNVEV, per germline (reference sequence). The CDR3 runs to 15 residues.

V gene TRBV6-5 combines with J gene TRBJ2-7, with D unclear. Between the trimmed V and J ends, which lost 6 bases and 3 bases, there was a span of 15 bases. The length of the CDR3 is 14 residues. CDR1 and CDR2 from the germline V gene are MNHEY and SVGAGI. The CDR3 loop is CASRANGRGYEQYF. The CDR3 DNA reads TGTGCCAGCAGGGCTAATGGCCGCGGCTACGAGCAGTACTTC.

The chain combines TRBV18 with TRBJ1-4, with 10 bases lining up with TRBD1. Germline CDR1 reads KGHSH; CDR2 reads LQKENI. The CDR3 is 15 residues long. Trimming took 6 bases from V and 8 from J; bases not matched to a gene: 9. CDR3 amino acids: CASSSPGQGYEKLFF. The CDR3 DNA is TGTGCCAGCTCGTCCCCGGGACAGGGGTACGAAAAACTGTTTTTT.

To note about this clone: The junction and the germline gene differ at one end; a read error may be behind it. The chain is built from TRBV7-7 and TRBJ1-1; D gene uncertain. This CDR3 region has 13 residues. Germline values: CDR1 SSHAT, CDR2 FNYEAQ (reference sequence). CDR3 nucleotides: TGTGCTAGCAGCTTAAGGGCGTTCACTGAAGCTTTCTTT. Protein product: CASSLRAFTEAFF.

The CDR3 DNA reads as TGTGCCAGCTCACCAGCGGTTCAGGGGGCGCGCAGCTATGGCTACACCTTC. Protein sequence: CASSPAVQGARSYGYTF. V usage is TRBV18 and J usage is TRBJ1-2, with 8 positions matching TRBD1. V lost 2 bases to trimming and J lost 4 bases; unmatched junction nucleotides: 12. The germline V gene has CDR1 KGHSH and CDR2 LQKENI. This CDR3 is 17 amino acids long.

The chain carries TRBV28 and TRBJ2-3; 10 nucleotides agree with TRBD2. V lost 3 bases and J lost 2; bases outside the gene matches: 8. This CDR3 comprises 17 residues. Germline CDR1 reads MDHEN; CDR2 reads SYDVKM. CDR3 nucleotides: TGTGCCAGCAGTTTCGGGCTAGCGGGGGCCTACACAGATACGCAGTATTTT. Protein product: CASSFGLAGAYTDTQYF.

V is TRBV6-6 and J is TRBJ1-2; D unresolved. Trimming took off 7 bases at V and 5 bases at J, with 14 bases between the two ends. The CDR3 runs 13 residues. Germline assignment: CDR1 MNHNY and CDR2 SVGAGI (reference sequence). Written as DNA, the CDR3 is TGTGCCAGCAATCTCAGCGAATTATATGGCTACACCTTC. As protein: CASNLSELYGYTF.

The CDR3 DNA sequence: TGCGCCAGCAGCCAAGGCGGGAGCTCCTACAATGAGCAGTTCTTC. Amino acids: CASSQGGSSYNEQFF. V usage is TRBV4-1 and J usage is TRBJ2-1; TRBD2 matches at 7 bases. The CDR3 length is 15 residues. Germline loops: CDR1 MGHRA, CDR2 YSYEKL. After removal of 1 base from V and 0 bases from J, the junction contained 0 bases not matched to a gene.

This chain links TRBV7-6 with TRBJ1-6, with D maybe TRBD1 (5 bases). This CDR3 region has 14 residues. Per the germline V gene, CDR1 is SGHVS and CDR2 is FNYEAQ. V lost 2 bases, J lost 8 bases, and 10 bases lay in between. CDR3 sequence reads: CASSLLVGDSPLHF. In DNA, the CDR3 is TGTGCCAGCAGCTTACTGGTAGGGGATTCACCCCTCCACTTT.

This chain uses TRBV7-9 with TRBJ2-3; 11 bases are a match to TRBD1. The germline V gene has CDR1 SEHNR and CDR2 FQNEAQ (reference sequence). The CDR3 extends over 15 amino acids. Unmatched junction bases numbered 4, after V lost 5 bases and J lost 3 bases. The CDR3 sequence: CASSGRDRGTDTQYF. CDR3 nucleotide sequence: TGTGCCAGCAGCGGCAGGGACAGGGGGACAGATACGCAGTATTTT.

The rearrangement links TRBV29-1 to TRBJ2-7; perhaps D is TRBD1 or TRBD2 (6 bases each). V lost 1 base and J lost 0, with 10 bases in between. CDR1 SQVTM and CDR2 ANQGSEA come from the germline V gene. The CDR3 is made up of 14 amino acids. This CDR3 reads CSVEGGGSSYEQYF. In DNA form, the CDR3 reads TGCAGCGTTGAAGGAGGGGGGAGCTCCTACGAGCAGTACTTC.

The V call is TRBV29-1, the J call TRBJ2-7, with TRBD2 as a possible D gene (6 bases). V lost 1 base and J lost 4, with 23 bases in between. The CDR3 is 17 amino acids. CDR1 SQVTM and CDR2 ANQGSEA come from the germline V gene. The CDR3 DNA sequence: TGCAGCGTTGAAGTCCCAGGAGCTCGGGACTCCGAATACGAGCAGTACTTC. It is translated as CSVEVPGARDSEYEQYF.

The chain has TRBV25-1 and TRBJ1-4, with D perhaps TRBD1 (5 bases). The CDR3 has 13 amino acids. V shed 3 bases and J shed 8 bases, with 10 bases lying between them. Looked up from germline, CDR1 is MGHDK and CDR2 is SYGVNS. Here the CDR3 DNA reads TGTGCCAGCAGTGACGGGGGAAGAGAAAAACTGTTTTTT. It codes for CASSDGGREKLFF.

The chain carries TRBV28 and TRBJ1-5, with unresolved D. The germline gives CDR1 MDHEN, CDR2 SYDVKM. CDR3 length: 10 amino acids. The V end was cut by 8 bases, the J end by 6 bases, with 5 bases between. The CDR3 DNA follows: TGTGCCAGCGGCGGTCAGCCCCAGCATTTT. Its translation is CASGGQPQHF.

The chain carries TRBV7-2 and TRBJ2-1, with 7 bases lining up with TRBD2. The CDR3 consists of 13 residues. Germline CDR1 reads SGHTA; CDR2 reads FQGNSA. The V segment lost 5 bases and the J segment 10 bases; nucleotides outside the gene matches: 8. The DNA of the CDR3 is TGTGCCAGCAGCCCGGGTGGGGGAGGGGAGCAGTTCTTC. It specifies CASSPGGGGEQFF.

This chain uses TRBV19 with TRBJ1-1, with unresolved D. The CDR3 extends over 14 amino acids. The V and J ends lost 5 bases and 0 bases respectively, with 10 bases between them. CDR1 and CDR2 (germline): LNHDA, SQIVND (reference sequence). The CDR3 region is CASSLTPMNTEAFF. The CDR3 DNA follows: TGTGCCAGTAGTCTAACCCCGATGAACACTGAAGCTTTCTTT.

This rearrangement joins TRBV5-1 to TRBJ1-3; no clear D. V was shortened by 0 bases and J by 0 bases, with 7 bases between the two germline ends. In germline, CDR1 is SGHRS, CDR2 YFSETQ. The CDR3 runs 15 residues. The CDR3 loop reads CASSLGHSSGNTIYF. DNA of the CDR3: TGCGCCAGCAGCTTGGGACACTCCTCTGGAAACACCATATATTTT.

CDR3 sequence: CASSLGQGAYEKLFF. CDR3 bases: TGCGCCAGCAGCTTAGGACAGGGGGCGTATGAAAAACTGTTTTTT. V and J are TRBV5-1 and TRBJ1-4, with 11 bases identical to TRBD1. Germline CDR1 and CDR2: SGHRS and YFSETQ. This CDR3 is built from 15 residues. With V trimmed by 2 bases and J by 6 bases, 3 bases remained unmatched. The full variable domain, in which reference TRBV5-1 and TRBJ1-4 provide the parts outside the CDR3, is KAGVTQTPRYLIKTRGQQVTLSCSPISGHRSVSWYQQTPGQGLQFLFEYFSETQRNKGNFPGRFSGRQFSNSRSEMNVSTLELGDSALYLCASSLGQGAYEKLFFGSGTQLSVL.

V gene TRBV9 combines with J gene TRBJ2-5; D uncertain. The germline gives CDR1 SGDLS, CDR2 YYNGEE. The CDR3 is made up of 12 amino acids. V was trimmed by 8 bases and J by 5 bases, leaving 13 bases between them. The chain's CDR3 is CASNRLGETQYF. As DNA, the CDR3 is TGTGCCAGTAACAGATTAGGGGAGACCCAGTACTTC.

The V gene is TRBV7-8, the J gene TRBJ2-7, with 11 bases identical to TRBD1. CDR3 length equals 17 residues. Germline assignment: CDR1 SGHVS and CDR2 FQNEAQ. With 5 bases clipped from V and 3 bases from J, the junction kept 12 bases outside the gene matches. CDR3 coding DNA: TGTGCCAGCAGCCTCCGAGGACAGGGGGCTTTAAACTACGAGCAGTACTTC. Translation: CASSLRGQGALNYEQYF.

The rearrangement links TRBV20-1 to TRBJ1-6, with 8 bases that match TRBD1. The ends lost 3 bases at V and 7 bases at J; junction bases unmatched: 11. The CDR3 is 16 residues long. Germline values: CDR1 DFQATT, CDR2 SNEGSKA (reference sequence). CDR3 DNA: TGCAGTGCTAGTTCCGGCGGCCAGGGGGCGAATTCACCCCTCCACTTT. It is translated as CSASSGGQGANSPLHF.